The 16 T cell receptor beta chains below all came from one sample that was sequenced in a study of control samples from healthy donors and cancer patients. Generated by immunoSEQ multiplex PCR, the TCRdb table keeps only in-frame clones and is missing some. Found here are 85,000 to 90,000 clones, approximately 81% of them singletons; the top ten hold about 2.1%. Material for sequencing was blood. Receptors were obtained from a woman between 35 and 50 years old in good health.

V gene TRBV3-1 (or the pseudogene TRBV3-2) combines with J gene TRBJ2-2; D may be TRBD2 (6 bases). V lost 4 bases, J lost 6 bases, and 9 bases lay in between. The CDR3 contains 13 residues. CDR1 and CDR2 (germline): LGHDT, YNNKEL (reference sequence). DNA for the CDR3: TGTGCCAGCAGCCCTCGACTAGCCGGGGAGCTGTTTTTT. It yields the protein CASSPRLAGELFF.

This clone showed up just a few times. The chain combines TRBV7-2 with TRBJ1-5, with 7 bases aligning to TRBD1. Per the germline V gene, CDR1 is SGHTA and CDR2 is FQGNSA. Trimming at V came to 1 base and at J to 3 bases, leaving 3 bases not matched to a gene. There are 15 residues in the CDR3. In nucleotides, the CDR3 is TGTGCCAGCAGCTTAGTAGGGGGCAACAATCAGCCCCAGCATTTT. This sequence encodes CASSLVGGNNQPQHF.

CDR3 in DNA: TGCGCCAGCAGCCAGGCTGCTTTCGAGACCCAGTACTTC. Protein: CASSQAAFETQYF. V gene TRBV4-1 combines with J gene TRBJ2-5, with D hard to call. The V end lost 3 bases, the J end lost 5 bases, and 10 bases lay between the germline ends. Germline lookup yields CDR1 MGHRA and CDR2 YSYEKL. This CDR3 spans 13 amino acids.

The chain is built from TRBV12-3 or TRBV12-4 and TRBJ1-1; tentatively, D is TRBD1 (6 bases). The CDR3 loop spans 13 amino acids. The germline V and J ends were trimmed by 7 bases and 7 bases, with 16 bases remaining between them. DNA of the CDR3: TGTGCCAGCACCTTACAGGGCGGTGGTGAAGCTTTCTTT. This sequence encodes CASTLQGGGEAFF.

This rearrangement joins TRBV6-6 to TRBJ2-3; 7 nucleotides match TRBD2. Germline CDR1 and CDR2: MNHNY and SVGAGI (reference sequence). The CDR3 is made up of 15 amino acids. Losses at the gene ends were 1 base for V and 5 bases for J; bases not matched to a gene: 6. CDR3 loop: CASSYLTLAEDTQYF. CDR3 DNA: TGTGCCAGCAGTTACTTAACCCTAGCGGAAGATACGCAGTATTTT.

The CDR3 here is CASQDSANYGYTF. CDR3 coding DNA: TGTGCCAGCCAAGATTCGGCGAACTATGGCTACACCTTC. This chain uses TRBV13 with TRBJ1-2; no definite D call. V lost 8 bases to trimming and J lost 2 bases, with 12 bases between them. CDR1 is PRHDT, CDR2 FYEKMQ, per germline (reference sequence). The CDR3 is made up of 13 amino acids.

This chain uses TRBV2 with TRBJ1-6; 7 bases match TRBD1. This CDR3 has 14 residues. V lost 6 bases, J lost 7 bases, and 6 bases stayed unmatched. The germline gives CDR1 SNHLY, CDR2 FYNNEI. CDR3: CASRSTGVNSPLHF. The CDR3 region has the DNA TGTGCCAGCAGATCCACAGGGGTCAATTCACCCCTCCACTTT.

Here the CDR3 reads CATSDSGTSGGVLETQYF. CDR3 nucleotide sequence: TGTGCCACCAGTGATTCCGGGACTAGCGGGGGGGTCCTTGAGACCCAGTACTTC. The V gene is TRBV24-1, the J gene TRBJ2-5, with 16 positions matching TRBD2. Germline V CDR1 and CDR2: KGHDR, SFDVKD. After removal of 2 bases from V and 5 bases from J, the junction contained 7 bases not matched to a gene. There are 18 residues in the CDR3.

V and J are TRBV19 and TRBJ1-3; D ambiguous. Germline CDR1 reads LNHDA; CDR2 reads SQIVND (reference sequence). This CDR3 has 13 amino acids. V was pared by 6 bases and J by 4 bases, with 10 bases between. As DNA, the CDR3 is TGTGCCAGTAGCCTCGTGAGGGGAAACACCATATATTTT. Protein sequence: CASSLVRGNTIYF.

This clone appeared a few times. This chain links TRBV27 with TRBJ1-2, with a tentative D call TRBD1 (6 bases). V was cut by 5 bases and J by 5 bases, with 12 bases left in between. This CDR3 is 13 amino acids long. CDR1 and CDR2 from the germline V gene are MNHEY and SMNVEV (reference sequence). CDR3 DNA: TGTGCCAGCAGTGCCCAGGGGAGGTATGGCTACACCTTC. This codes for CASSAQGRYGYTF.

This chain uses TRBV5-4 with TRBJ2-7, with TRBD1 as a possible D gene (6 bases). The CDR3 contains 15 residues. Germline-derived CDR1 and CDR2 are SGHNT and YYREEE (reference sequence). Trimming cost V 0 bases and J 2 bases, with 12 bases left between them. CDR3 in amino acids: CASSLVGNRAYEQYF. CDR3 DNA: TGTGCCAGCAGCTTGGTAGGGAACAGGGCCTACGAGCAGTACTTC.

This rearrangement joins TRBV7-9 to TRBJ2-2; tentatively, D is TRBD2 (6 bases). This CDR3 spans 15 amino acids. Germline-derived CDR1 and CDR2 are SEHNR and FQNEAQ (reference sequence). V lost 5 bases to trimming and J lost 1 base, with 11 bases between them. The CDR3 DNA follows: TGTGCCAGCAGCCCGGAGGGGCTGAACACCGGGGAGCTGTTTTTT. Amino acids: CASSPEGLNTGELFF.

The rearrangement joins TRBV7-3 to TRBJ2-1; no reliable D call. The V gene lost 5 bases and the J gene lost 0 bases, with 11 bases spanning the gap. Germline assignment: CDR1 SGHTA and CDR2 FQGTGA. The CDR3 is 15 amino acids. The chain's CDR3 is CASSPRKSSYNEQFF. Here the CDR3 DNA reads TGTGCCAGCAGCCCTAGGAAGAGCTCCTACAATGAGCAGTTCTTC.

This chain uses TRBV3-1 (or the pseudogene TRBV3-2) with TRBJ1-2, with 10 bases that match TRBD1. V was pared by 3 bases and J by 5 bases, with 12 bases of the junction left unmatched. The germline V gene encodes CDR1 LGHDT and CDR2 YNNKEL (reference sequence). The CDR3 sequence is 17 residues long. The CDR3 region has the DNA TGTGCCAGCAGCCATAGCCCGGGACAGGGGAAAGGGTATGGCTACACCTTC. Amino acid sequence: CASSHSPGQGKGYGYTF.

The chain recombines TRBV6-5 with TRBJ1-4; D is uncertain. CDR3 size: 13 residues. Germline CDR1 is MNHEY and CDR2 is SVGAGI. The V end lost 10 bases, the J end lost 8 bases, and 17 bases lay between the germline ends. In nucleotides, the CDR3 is TGTGCCACTATCCCCAATTGGGAGGAAAAACTGTTTTTT. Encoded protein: CATIPNWEEKLFF.

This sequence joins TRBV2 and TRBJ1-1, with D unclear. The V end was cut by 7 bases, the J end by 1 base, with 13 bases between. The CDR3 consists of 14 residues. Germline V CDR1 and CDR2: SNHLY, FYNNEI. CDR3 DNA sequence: TGTGCCAGCACCCTGGACCTGGGGAACACTGAAGCTTTCTTT. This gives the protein CASTLDLGNTEAFF.